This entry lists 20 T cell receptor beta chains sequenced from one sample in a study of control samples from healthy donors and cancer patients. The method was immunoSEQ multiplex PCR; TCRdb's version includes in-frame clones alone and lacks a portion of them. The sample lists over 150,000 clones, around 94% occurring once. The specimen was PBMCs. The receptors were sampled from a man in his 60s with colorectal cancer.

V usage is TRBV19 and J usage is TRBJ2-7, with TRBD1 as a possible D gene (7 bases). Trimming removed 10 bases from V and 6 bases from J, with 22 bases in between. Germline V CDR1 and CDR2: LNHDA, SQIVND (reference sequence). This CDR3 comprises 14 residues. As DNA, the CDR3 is TGTGCCACCAAGGGGGGACAGTGGTTTTCCGAGCAGTACTTC. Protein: CATKGGQWFSEQYF.

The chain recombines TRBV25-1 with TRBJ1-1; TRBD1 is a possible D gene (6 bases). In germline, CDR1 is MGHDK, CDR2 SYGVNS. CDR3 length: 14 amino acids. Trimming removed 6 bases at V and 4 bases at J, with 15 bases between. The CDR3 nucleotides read TGTGCCAGCAGGACACAGGGAGGGAGCACTGAAGCTTTCTTT. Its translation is CASRTQGGSTEAFF.

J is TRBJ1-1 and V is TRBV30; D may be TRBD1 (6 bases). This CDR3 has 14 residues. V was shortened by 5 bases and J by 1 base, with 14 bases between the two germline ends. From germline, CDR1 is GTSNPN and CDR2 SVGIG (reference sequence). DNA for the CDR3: TGTGCCTGGGGGTACCTACAGGGGAACACTGAAGCTTTCTTT. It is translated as CAWGYLQGNTEAFF. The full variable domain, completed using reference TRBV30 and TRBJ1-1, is SQTIHQWPATLVQPVGSPLSLECTVEGTSNPNLYWYRQAAGRGLQLLFYSVGIGQISSEVPQNLSASRPQDRQFILSSKKLLLSDSGFYLCAWGYLQGNTEAFFGQGTRLTVV.

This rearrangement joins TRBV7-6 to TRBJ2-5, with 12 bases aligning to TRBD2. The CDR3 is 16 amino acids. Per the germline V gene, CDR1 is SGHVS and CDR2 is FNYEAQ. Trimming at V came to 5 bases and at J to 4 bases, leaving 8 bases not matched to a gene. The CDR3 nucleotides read TGTGCCAGCAGCCCAGCTAGCGGGGGGGCCGTAGAGACCCAGTACTTC. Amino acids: CASSPASGGAVETQYF.

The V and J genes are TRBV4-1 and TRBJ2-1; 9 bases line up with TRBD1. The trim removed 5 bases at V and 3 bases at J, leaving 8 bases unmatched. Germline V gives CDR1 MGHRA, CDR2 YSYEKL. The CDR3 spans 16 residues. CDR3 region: CASSALPGQGYNEQFF. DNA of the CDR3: TGCGCCAGCAGCGCCCTACCGGGACAGGGCTACAATGAGCAGTTCTTC.

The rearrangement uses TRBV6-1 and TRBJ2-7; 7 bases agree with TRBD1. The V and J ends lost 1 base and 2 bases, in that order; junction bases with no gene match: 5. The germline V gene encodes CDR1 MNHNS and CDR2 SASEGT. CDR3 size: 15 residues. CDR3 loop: CASSEVGTATYEQYF. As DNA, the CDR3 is TGTGCCAGCAGTGAAGTAGGGACAGCGACCTACGAGCAGTACTTC.

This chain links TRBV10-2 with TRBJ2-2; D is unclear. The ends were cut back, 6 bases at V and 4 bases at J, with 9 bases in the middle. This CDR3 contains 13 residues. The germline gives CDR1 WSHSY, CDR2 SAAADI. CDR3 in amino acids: CASSYMSTGELFF. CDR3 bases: TGCGCCAGCAGCTACATGAGCACCGGGGAGCTGTTTTTT.

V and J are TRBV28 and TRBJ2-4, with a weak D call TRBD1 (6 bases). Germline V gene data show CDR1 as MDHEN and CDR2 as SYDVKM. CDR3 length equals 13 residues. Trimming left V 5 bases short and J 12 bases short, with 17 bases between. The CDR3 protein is CASSLGTPGSQYF. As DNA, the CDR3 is TGTGCCAGCAGTCTAGGGACACCCGGCTCTCAGTACTTC.

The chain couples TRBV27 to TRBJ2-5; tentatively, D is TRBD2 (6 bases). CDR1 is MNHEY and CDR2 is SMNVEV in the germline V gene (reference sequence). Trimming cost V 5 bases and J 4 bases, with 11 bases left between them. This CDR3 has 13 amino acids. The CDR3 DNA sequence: TGTGCCAGCAGTCTGGGACTTCCAGAGACCCAGTACTTC. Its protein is CASSLGLPETQYF.

The CDR3 region has the DNA TGCGCCAGCAGCGCCTCCGGGAGCGGCTATGGCTACACCTTC. Protein product: CASSASGSGYGYTF. The V gene is TRBV5-1, the J gene TRBJ1-2; unclear D gene. The V end was cut by 4 bases, the J end by 4 bases, with 14 bases between. Germline assignment: CDR1 SGHRS and CDR2 YFSETQ. The CDR3 runs 14 residues.

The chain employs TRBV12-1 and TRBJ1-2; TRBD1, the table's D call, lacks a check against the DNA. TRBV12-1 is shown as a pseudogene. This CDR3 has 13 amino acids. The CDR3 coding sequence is TGTGCCAGCAGCTTTTGGACAGGGGAAGGCTACACCTTC. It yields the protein CASSFWTGEGYTF.

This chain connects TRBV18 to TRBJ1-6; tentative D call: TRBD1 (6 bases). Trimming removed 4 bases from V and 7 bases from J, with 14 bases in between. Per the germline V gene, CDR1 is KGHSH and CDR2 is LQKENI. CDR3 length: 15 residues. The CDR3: CASSQGTGQNSPLHF. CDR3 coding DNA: TGTGCCAGCTCACAGGGAACGGGACAAAATTCACCCCTCCACTTT.

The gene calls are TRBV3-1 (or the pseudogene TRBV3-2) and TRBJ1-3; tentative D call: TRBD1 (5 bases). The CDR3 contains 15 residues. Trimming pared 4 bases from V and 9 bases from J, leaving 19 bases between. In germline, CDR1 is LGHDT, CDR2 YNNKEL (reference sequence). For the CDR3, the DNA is TGTGCCAGCAGCCCCCGGGGGAGGCCGGGGAGCACCATATATTTT. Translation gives CASSPRGRPGSTIYF.

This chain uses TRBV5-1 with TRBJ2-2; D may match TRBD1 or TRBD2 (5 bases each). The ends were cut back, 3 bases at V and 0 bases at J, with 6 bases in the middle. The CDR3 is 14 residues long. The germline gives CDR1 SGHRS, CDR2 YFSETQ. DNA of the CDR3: TGCGCCAGCAGCTGGGGACCGAACACCGGGGAGCTGTTTTTT. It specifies CASSWGPNTGELFF.

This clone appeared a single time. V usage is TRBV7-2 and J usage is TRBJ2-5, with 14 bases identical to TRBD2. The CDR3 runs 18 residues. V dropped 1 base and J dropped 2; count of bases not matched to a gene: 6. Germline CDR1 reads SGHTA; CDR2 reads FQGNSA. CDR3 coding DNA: TGTGCCAGCAGCTTAGTGACTAGCGGGGGGGCGGAGCAAGAGACCCAGTACTTC. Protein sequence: CASSLVTSGGAEQETQYF.

CDR3 region: CASSFDRGREAFF. The CDR3 DNA is TGTGCCAGCAGCTTCGACAGGGGGCGGGAAGCTTTCTTT. The rearrangement links TRBV11-2 to TRBJ1-1; TRBD1 matches 10 bases. Germline CDR1 and CDR2: SGHAT and FQNNGV. The CDR3 has 13 residues. V lost 3 bases and J lost 8; bases outside the gene matches: 3.

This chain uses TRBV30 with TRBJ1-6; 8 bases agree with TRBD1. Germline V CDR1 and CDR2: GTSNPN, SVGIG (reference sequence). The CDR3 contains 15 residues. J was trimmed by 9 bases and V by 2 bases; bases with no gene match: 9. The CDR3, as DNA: TGTGCCTGGAGTAGGGCGGACAGGGAAACTTCACCCCTCCACTTT. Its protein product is CAWSRADRETSPLHF.

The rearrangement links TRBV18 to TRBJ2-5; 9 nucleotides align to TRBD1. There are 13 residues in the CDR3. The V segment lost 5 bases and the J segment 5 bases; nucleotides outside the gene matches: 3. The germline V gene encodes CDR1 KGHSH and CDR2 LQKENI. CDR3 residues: CASSTGGGETQYF. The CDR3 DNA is TGTGCCAGCTCAACAGGGGGCGGCGAGACCCAGTACTTC.

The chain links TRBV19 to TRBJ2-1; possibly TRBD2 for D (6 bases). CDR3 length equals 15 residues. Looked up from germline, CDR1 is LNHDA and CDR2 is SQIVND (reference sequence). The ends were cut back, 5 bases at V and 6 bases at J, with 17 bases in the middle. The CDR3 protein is CASSADRESSNEQFF. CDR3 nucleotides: TGTGCCAGTAGTGCGGATCGGGAGTCTAGCAATGAGCAGTTCTTC.

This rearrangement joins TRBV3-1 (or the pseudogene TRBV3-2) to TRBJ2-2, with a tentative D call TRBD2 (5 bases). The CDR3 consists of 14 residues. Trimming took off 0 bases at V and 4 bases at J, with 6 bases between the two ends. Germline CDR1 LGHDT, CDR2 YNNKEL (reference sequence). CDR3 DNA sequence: TGTGCCAGCAGCCAAGAGGGGAGCACCGGGGAGCTGTTTTTT. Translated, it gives CASSQEGSTGELFF.